This is a list of T cell receptor beta chains from one sample in a study of PD-1 blockade in classical Hodgkin lymphoma. Assay used: immunoSEQ multiplex PCR; TCRdb lists only in-frame clones, some missing. The table has fewer than 15,000 clones, roughly 84% seen once. This sample comprised peripheral blood mononuclear cells (PBMCs), obtained at baseline. Receptors were obtained from a human donor with classical Hodgkin lymphoma. CDR3s include the opening cysteine and the closing phenylalanine or tryptophan. Each record gives: CDR3 length, D gene, clone size, J gene, V gene, CDR3 protein, CDR3 DNA. The D gene is left open where the match is weak. The listing skips clone size in some rows; elsewhere it reads once, few, many or a size class.

16	TRBD2	-	TRBJ2-1	TRBV4-3	CASSPPGLAGLNEQFF	TGCGCCAGCAGCCCTCCGGGGCTAGCGGGGTTGAATGAGCAGTTCTTC
16	-	few	TRBJ1-4	TRBV4-3	CASSLMHTTTNEKLFF	TGCGCCAGCAGCCTTATGCATACAACAACTAATGAAAAACTGTTTTTT
16	-	-	TRBJ1-5	TRBV19	CASSIGGPAGNQPQHF	TGTGCCAGTAGTATAGGAGGTCCTGCGGGCAATCAGCCCCAGCATTTT
17	TRBD2	-	TRBJ2-2	TRBV7-2	CASSPQPGLATAGELFF	TGTGCCAGCAGCCCGCAACCGGGACTAGCGACCGCCGGGGAGCTGTTTTTT
13	-	-	TRBJ1-3	TRBV9	CASSVRVGNTIYF	TGTGCCAGCAGCGTGAGGGTTGGAAACACCATATATTTT
14	TRBD2	-	TRBJ2-1	TRBV9	CASSVLAGGNEQFF	TGTGCCAGCAGCGTACTAGCGGGGGGGAACGAGCAGTTCTTC
16	TRBD1	-	TRBJ2-3	TRBV5-1	CASTRQGALSTDTQYF	TGCGCCAGCACCCGTCAGGGGGCACTTAGCACAGATACGCAGTATTTT
14	TRBD1	-	TRBJ2-7	TRBV28	CASSLFRGRVEQYF	TGTGCCAGCAGTTTATTCAGGGGGCGCGTCGAGCAGTACTTC
14	-	-	TRBJ2-3	TRBV11-3	CASSPPTRGDTQYF	TGTGCCAGCAGCCCACCTACAAGAGGAGATACGCAGTATTTT
13	-	-	TRBJ2-1	TRBV14	CASSWQNYNEQFF	TGTGCCAGCAGCTGGCAGAACTACAATGAGCAGTTCTTC
16	-	-	TRBJ2-7	TRBV4-1	CASSHIGQPTSYEQYF	TGCGCCAGCAGCCACATTGGACAGCCAACCTCCTACGAGCAGTACTTC
15	TRBD1	medium-sized	TRBJ2-7	TRBV27	CASSLSQQGMDEQYF	TGTGCCAGCAGTTTATCGCAACAGGGGATGGACGAGCAGTACTTC
17	TRBD1	-	TRBJ1-2	TRBV27	CASSSGGMGVAENGYTF	TGTGCCAGCAGTTCAGGGGGAATGGGTGTTGCCGAGAATGGCTACACCTTC
14	-	-	TRBJ2-2	TRBV7-7	CASSIYANTGELFF	TGTGCCAGCAGCATCTATGCGAACACCGGGGAGCTGTTTTTT
14	-	-	TRBJ2-3	TRBV25-1	CASSEYSEVDTQYF	TGTGCCAGCAGTGAATATTCGGAGGTGGATACGCAGTATTTT
17	TRBD2	-	TRBJ2-7	TRBV5-1	CASSFHLGVAGAYEQYF	TGCGCCAGCAGCTTCCACCTCGGGGTAGCGGGAGCCTACGAGCAGTACTTC
15	-	once	TRBJ1-2	TRBV4-1	CASSQEHRDGYGYTF	TGCGCCAGCAGCCAAGAACACAGGGACGGGTATGGCTACACCTTC